A selection of T cell receptor beta chains follows, all from one sample in a study of regulatory T cells in long-lasting Graves disease. MiXCR was run by TCRdb on the multiplex PCR reads, yielding one entry per CDR3 protein. Of about 240,000 distinct CDR3 sequences listed, around 20% are singletons. Sequencing used peripheral blood mononuclear cells (PBMCs), obtained at new diagnosis, from a patient treated with antithyroid drugs. The receptors here all came from a female donor with Graves disease. Each CDR3 is given with its conserved first and last residue. D genes are given only for firm matches. Size tells how often a clone was seen (once, few, many) or the class of an expanded clone, and some rows leave it out.

d_gene: .
abundance: many
v_gene: TRBV24-1
j_gene: TRBJ1-3
CDR3nt: TGTGCCACCAGTGACTACACCGGGACAGGAAACACCATATATTTT
CDR3aa: CATSDYTGTGNTIYF

d_gene: .
abundance: .
v_gene: TRBV20-1
j_gene: TRBJ1-1
CDR3nt: TGCAGTGCTCCGGGAGTTAACACTGAAGCTTTCTTT
CDR3aa: CSAPGVNTEAFF

d_gene: .
abundance: many
v_gene: TRBV6-2/TRBV6-3
j_gene: TRBJ1-2
CDR3nt: TGTGCCAGCAGTGACAGACACCGACAGGCTAACTATGGCTACACCTTC
CDR3aa: CASSDRHRQANYGYTF

d_gene: .
abundance: .
v_gene: TRBV5-6
j_gene: TRBJ1-6
CDR3nt: TGTGCCAGCAGCTTGGGGAGGACTGTAAGACCCCTCCACTTT
CDR3aa: CASSLGRTVRPLHF

d_gene: .
abundance: .
v_gene: TRBV29-1
j_gene: TRBJ2-1
CDR3nt: TGCAGCGTGAAATTACTAGGAGGCTCCTACAATGAGCAGTTCTTC
CDR3aa: CSVKLLGGSYNEQFF

d_gene: .
abundance: many
v_gene: TRBV28
j_gene: TRBJ1-6
CDR3nt: TGTGCCAGCAGTGCCCGGACAGCCCGCTCCTATAATTCACCCCTCCACTTT
CDR3aa: CASSARTARSYNSPLHF

d_gene: TRBD2
abundance: many
v_gene: TRBV5-4
j_gene: TRBJ2-7
CDR3nt: TGTGCCAGCAGCTCATTAGCGGGGGTCGAGCAGTACTTC
CDR3aa: CASSSLAGVEQYF

d_gene: TRBD2
abundance: medium-sized
v_gene: TRBV11-2
j_gene: TRBJ2-2
CDR3nt: TGTGCCAGCAGCTTCGGGACTAGGGTCACCGGGGAGCTGTTTTTT
CDR3aa: CASSFGTRVTGELFF

d_gene: .
abundance: many
v_gene: TRBV25-1
j_gene: TRBJ1-2
CDR3nt: TGTGCCAGCAGTGAATATACCGGTTCTAACTATGGCTACACCTTC
CDR3aa: CASSEYTGSNYGYTF

d_gene: .
abundance: many
v_gene: TRBV7-2
j_gene: TRBJ2-5
CDR3nt: TGTGCCAGCAGCTTAAGCAGGGGTGAAGAGACCCAGTACTTC
CDR3aa: CASSLSRGEETQYF

d_gene: .
abundance: .
v_gene: TRBV11-2
j_gene: TRBJ1-1
CDR3nt: TGTGCCAGCAGCTTAGACGCATGGGTCCGCACTGAAGCTTTCTTT
CDR3aa: CASSLDAWVRTEAFF

d_gene: .
abundance: few
v_gene: TRBV4-1
j_gene: TRBJ2-4
CDR3nt: TGCGCCAGCAGCCAAGAAAGATGGTTGGCCAAAAACATTCAGTACTTC
CDR3aa: CASSQERWLAKNIQYF

d_gene: .
abundance: .
v_gene: TRBV10-3
j_gene: TRBJ2-4
CDR3nt: TGTGCCATCGGGGAAAACATTCAGTACTTC
CDR3aa: CAIGENIQYF

d_gene: .
abundance: .
v_gene: TRBV5-6
j_gene: TRBJ2-1
CDR3nt: TGTGCCAGCAGCTTGGTTCGGGGTGAGCAGTTCTTC
CDR3aa: CASSLVRGEQFF

d_gene: TRBD2
abundance: .
v_gene: TRBV7-2
j_gene: TRBJ2-7
CDR3nt: TGTGCCAGCAGCTTAGCTTGGGCGGGGGACTACGAGCAGTACTTC
CDR3aa: CASSLAWAGDYEQYF

d_gene: TRBD1
abundance: many
v_gene: TRBV20-1
j_gene: TRBJ1-2
CDR3nt: TGCAGTGCTCACTACCGGGACAGGGGGCTCCAAGGTACCTTC
CDR3aa: CSAHYRDRGLQGTF

d_gene: TRBD2
abundance: few
v_gene: TRBV9
j_gene: TRBJ2-3
CDR3nt: TGTGCCAGCAGCGCCCCTGGGGGGGGGATAGATACGCAGTATTTT
CDR3aa: CASSAPGGGIDTQYF

d_gene: .
abundance: many
v_gene: TRBV4-1
j_gene: TRBJ2-3
CDR3nt: TGCGCCAGCAGCCAAGTAGTATCAGATACGCAGTATTTT
CDR3aa: CASSQVVSDTQYF